This T cell receptor (beta chain) is drawn from a study of blood T cell repertoires in COVID-19. Study summary: The United States, Italy and Spain supplied acute and convalescent COVID-19 samples.

As originally analysed: Nucleated cell counts were estimated from reference gene primer amplification. The protocol was immunoSEQ multiplex PCR, while the TCRdb copy is restricted to in-frame clones and leaves out a portion. Clone size and V and J calls were adopted from that table, with D and trimming inferred from the DNA. The data hold 100,000 or so clones, with about 85% observed a single time. This CDR3 spans 22 amino acids. V was trimmed by 5 bases and J by 2 bases, leaving 36 bases between them. Germline V gives CDR1 LNHDA, CDR2 SQIVND (reference sequence). Material for sequencing was peripheral blood. The chain combines TRBV19 with TRBJ1-1; D is possibly TRBD1 (6 bases). The clonotype originates from a woman in her seventies with active or convalescent COVID-19. In nucleotides, the CDR3 is TGTGCCAGTAGTTCAATAGGACGGACCCCCCGACAGGACAAAAAAAGAAACACTGAAGCTTTCTTT. It translates to CASSSIGRTPRQDKKRNTEAFF.